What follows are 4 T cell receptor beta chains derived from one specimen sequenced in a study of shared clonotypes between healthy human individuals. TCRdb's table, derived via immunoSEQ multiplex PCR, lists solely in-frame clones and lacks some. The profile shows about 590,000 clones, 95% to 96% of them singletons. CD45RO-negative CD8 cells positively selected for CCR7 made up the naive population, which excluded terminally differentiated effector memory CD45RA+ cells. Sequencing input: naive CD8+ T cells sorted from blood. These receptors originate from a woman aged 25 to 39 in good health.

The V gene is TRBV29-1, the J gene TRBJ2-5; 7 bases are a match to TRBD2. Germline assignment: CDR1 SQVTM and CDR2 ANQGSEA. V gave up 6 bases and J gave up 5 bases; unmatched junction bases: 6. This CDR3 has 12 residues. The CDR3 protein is CSVVGGRETQYF. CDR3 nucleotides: TGCAGCGTGGTGGGAGGGAGGGAGACCCAGTACTTC. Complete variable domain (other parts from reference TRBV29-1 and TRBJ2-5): SAVISQKPSRDICQRGTSLTIQCQVDSQVTMMFWYRQQPGQSLTLIATANQGSEATYESGFVIDKFPISRPNLTFSTLTVSNMSPEDSSIYLCSVVGGRETQYFGPGTRLLVL.

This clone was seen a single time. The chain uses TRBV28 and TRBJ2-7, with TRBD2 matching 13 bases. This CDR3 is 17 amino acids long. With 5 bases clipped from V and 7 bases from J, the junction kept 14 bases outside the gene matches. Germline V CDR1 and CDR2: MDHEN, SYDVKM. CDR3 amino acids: CASSHRTSGRSLGEQYF. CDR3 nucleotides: TGTGCCAGCAGTCACCGGACTAGCGGGAGAAGTCTGGGAGAGCAGTACTTC.

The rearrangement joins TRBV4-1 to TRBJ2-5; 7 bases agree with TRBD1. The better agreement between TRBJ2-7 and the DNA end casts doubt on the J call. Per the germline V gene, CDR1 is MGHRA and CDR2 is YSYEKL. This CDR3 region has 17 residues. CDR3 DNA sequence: TGCGCCAGCAGCCAAGGGCTCCTCCGGGACAGAAACTACGAGCAGTACTTC. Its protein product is CASSQGLLRDRNYEQYF.

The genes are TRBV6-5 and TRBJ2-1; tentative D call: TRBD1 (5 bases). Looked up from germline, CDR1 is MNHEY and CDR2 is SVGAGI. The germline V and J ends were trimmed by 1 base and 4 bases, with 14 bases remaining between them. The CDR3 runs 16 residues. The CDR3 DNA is TGTGCCAGCAGTTACTTCACACCAAGGGGTTACAATGAGCAGTTCTTC. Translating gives CASSYFTPRGYNEQFF.